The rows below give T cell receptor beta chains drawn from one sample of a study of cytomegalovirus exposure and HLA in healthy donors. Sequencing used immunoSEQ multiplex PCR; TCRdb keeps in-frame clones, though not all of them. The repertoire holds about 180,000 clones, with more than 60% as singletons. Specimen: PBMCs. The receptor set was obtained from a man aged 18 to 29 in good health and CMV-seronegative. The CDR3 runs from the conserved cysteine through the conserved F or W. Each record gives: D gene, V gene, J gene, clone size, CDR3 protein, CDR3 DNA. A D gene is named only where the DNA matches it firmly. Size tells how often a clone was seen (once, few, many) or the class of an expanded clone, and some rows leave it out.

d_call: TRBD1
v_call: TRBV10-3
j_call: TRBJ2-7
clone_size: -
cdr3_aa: CAISGVDRAGYEQYF
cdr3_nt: TGTGCCATCAGTGGGGTGGACAGGGCGGGGTACGAGCAGTACTTC

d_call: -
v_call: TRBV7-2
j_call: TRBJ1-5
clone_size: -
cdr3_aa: CASSQAYQPQHF
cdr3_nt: TGTGCCAGCAGCCAAGCTTATCAGCCCCAGCATTTT

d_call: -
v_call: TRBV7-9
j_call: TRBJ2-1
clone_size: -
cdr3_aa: CASSVAGNEQFF
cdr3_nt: TGTGCCAGCAGCGTCGCAGGAAATGAGCAGTTCTTC

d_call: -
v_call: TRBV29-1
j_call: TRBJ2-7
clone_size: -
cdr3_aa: CSVEDGVRDEQYF
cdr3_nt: TGCAGCGTTGAAGACGGAGTCAGGGACGAGCAGTACTTC

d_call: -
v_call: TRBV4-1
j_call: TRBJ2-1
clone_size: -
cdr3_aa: CASQGSAGYHNEQFF
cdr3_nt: TGCGCCAGCCAGGGATCGGCAGGGTACCACAATGAGCAGTTCTTC

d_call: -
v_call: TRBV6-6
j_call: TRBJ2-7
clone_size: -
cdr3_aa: CASRLSWLEQYF
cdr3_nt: TGTGCCAGCAGGCTCTCCTGGCTCGAGCAGTACTTC

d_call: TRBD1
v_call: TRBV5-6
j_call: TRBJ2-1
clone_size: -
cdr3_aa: CASSFRMRTGVGNEQFF
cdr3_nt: TGTGCCAGCAGCTTCCGAATGAGGACAGGGGTGGGCAATGAGCAGTTCTTC

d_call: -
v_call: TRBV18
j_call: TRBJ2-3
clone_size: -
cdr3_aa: CASSLSGLPMSTDTQYF
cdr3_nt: TGTGCCAGCTCCCTATCGGGACTGCCCATGAGCACAGATACGCAGTATTTT

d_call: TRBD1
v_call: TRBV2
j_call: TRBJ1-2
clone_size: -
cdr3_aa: CASRIQGAGYGYTF
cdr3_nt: TGTGCCAGCAGGATACAGGGGGCTGGGTATGGCTACACCTTC

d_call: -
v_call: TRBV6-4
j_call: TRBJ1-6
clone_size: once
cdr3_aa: CASSDSPGNSPLHF
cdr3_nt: TGTGCCAGCAGTGACTCCCCGGGTAATTCACCCCTCCACTTT

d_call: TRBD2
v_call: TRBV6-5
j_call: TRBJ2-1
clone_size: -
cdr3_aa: CASSYTASGVNEQFF
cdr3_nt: TGTGCCAGCAGTTATACGGCTAGCGGGGTGAATGAGCAGTTCTTC

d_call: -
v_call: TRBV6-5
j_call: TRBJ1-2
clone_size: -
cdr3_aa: CASSLSAGTAYGYTF
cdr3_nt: TGTGCCAGCAGCCTATCGGCGGGGACGGCCTATGGCTACACCTTC

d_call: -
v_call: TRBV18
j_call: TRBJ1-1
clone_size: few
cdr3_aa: CASSSSRGLTEAFF
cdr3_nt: TGTGCCAGCTCATCCTCGCGGGGTTTAACTGAAGCTTTCTTT

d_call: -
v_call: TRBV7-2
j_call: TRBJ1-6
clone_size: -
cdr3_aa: CASSLGPGDSNSPLHF
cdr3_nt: TGTGCCAGCAGCTTAGGACCCGGGGATAGTAATTCACCCCTCCACTTT

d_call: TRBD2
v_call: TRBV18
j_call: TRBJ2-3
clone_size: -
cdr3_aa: CASSPGTSGFTDTQYF
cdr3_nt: TGTGCCAGCTCACCAGGGACTAGCGGATTCACAGATACGCAGTATTTT

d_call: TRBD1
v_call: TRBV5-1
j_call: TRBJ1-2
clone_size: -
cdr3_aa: CASSLTGTGVWGYTF
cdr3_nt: TGCGCCAGCAGCTTAACCGGGACAGGGGTATGGGGCTACACCTTC

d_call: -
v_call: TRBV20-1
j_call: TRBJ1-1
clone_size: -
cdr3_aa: CSASRGSQAFF
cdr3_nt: TGCAGTGCTAGTAGAGGGTCTCAAGCTTTCTTT

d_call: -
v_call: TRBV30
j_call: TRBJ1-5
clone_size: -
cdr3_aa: CAWSFGVGQPQHF
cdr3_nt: TGTGCCTGGAGTTTCGGGGTTGGTCAGCCCCAGCATTTT

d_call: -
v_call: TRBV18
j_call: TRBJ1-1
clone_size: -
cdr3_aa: CASSPEGNFEAFF
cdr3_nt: TGTGCCAGCTCACCGGAGGGGAATTTCGAAGCTTTCTTT

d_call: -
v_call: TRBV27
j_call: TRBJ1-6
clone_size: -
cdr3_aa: CASSLSSGGKGNSPLHF
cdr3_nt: TGTGCCAGCAGTTTATCCTCGGGGGGCAAGGGGAATTCACCCCTCCACTTT

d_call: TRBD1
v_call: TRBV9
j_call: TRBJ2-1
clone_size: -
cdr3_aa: CASSVLPRDRVRDEQFF
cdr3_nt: TGTGCCAGCAGCGTTCTCCCTCGGGACAGGGTCCGCGATGAGCAGTTCTTC

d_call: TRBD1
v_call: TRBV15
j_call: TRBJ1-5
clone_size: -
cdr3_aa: CATSRDLRGPEHSNQPQHF
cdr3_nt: TGTGCCACCAGCAGAGATTTGAGGGGGCCGGAACATAGCAATCAGCCCCAGCATTTT

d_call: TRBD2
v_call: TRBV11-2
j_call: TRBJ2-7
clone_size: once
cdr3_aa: CASSPGSGRIYEQYF
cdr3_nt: TGTGCCAGCAGCCCCGGTAGCGGGAGGATCTACGAGCAGTACTTC

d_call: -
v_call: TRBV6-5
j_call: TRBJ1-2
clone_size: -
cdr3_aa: CASSPNRSGYTF
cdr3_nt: TGTGCCAGCAGTCCAAACAGGTCTGGCTACACCTTC

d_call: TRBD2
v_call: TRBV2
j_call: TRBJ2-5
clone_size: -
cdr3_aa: CASRKNGLAAWGTQYF
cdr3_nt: TGTGCCAGCCGGAAAAACGGACTAGCGGCATGGGGGACCCAGTACTTC

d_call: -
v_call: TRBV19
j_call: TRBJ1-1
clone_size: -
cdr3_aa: CASSMRSGTEAFF
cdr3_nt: TGTGCCAGTAGTATGAGGTCTGGGACTGAAGCTTTCTTT

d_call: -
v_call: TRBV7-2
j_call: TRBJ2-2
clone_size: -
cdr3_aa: CASSLNRVNTGELFF
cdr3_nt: TGTGCCAGCAGCTTAAACAGAGTGAACACCGGGGAGCTGTTTTTT

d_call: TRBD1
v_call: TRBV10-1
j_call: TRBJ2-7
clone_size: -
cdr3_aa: CASNPRDRSSYEQYF
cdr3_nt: TGCGCCAGCAACCCAAGGGACAGGAGCTCCTACGAGCAGTACTTC

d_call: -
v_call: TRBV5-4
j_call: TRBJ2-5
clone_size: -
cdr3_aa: CASSLGTGLQETQYF
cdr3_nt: TGTGCCAGCAGCTTAGGAACCGGACTGCAAGAGACCCAGTACTTC

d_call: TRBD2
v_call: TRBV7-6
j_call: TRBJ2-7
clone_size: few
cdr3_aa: CASSPGTSGLSAYF
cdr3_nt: TGTGCCAGCAGCCCTGGGACTAGCGGCTTATCGGCGTACTTC

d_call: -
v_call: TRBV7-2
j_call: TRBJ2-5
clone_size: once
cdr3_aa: CASSLARRVQETQYF
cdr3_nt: TGTGCCAGCAGCTTAGCGAGGCGGGTCCAAGAGACCCAGTACTTC

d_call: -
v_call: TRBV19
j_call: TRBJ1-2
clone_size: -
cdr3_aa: CATTDFIYGYTF
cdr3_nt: TGTGCCACTACGGACTTCATCTATGGCTACACCTTC

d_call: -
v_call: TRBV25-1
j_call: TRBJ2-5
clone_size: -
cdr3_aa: CASSVTGTQYF
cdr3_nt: TGTGCCAGCAGTGTCACGGGGACCCAGTACTTC

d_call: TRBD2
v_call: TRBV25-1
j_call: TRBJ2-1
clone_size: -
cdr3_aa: CASSEPSPSGAPYNEQFF
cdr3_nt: TGTGCCAGCAGTGAACCCTCCCCTAGCGGAGCCCCCTACAATGAGCAGTTCTTC

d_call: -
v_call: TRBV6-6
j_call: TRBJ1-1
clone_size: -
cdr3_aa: CASSYHGGEAFF
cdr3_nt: TGTGCCAGCAGTTACCACGGCGGAGAAGCTTTCTTT

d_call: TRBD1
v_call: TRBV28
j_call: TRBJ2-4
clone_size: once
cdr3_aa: CASSLVTGGSKNIQYF
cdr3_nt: TGTGCCAGCAGTTTAGTTACAGGGGGCTCCAAAAACATTCAGTACTTC

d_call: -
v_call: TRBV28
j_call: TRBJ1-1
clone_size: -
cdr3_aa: CASSLVFTANTEAFF
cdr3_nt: TGTGCCAGCAGTTTAGTCTTCACAGCAAACACTGAAGCTTTCTTT

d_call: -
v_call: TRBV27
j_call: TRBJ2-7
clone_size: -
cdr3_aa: CASSPVIGLGDSYEQYF
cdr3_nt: TGTGCCAGCAGCCCCGTTATTGGACTCGGCGACTCCTACGAGCAGTACTTC

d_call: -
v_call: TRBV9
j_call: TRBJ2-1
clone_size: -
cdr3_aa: CASSVAPAGYNNEQFF
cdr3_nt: TGTGCCAGCAGCGTAGCTCCAGCGGGTTACAACAATGAGCAGTTCTTC

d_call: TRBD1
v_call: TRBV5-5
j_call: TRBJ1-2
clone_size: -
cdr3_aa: CASRPGTGQVQGYTF
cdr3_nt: TGTGCCAGCAGACCTGGGACAGGGCAGGTTCAGGGCTACACCTTC

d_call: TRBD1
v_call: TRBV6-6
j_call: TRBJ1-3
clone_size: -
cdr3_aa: CASSYGRGGNTIYF
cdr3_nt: TGTGCCAGCAGTTACGGCAGGGGGGGAAACACCATATATTTT

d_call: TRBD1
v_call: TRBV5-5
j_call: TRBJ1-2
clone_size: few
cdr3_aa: CASSPRLDRAGGYTF
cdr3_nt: TGTGCCAGCAGCCCAAGACTGGACAGGGCTGGTGGCTACACCTTC

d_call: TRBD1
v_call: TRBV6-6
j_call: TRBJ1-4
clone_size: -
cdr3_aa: CASRPTGVGEKLFF
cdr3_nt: TGTGCCAGCAGGCCGACAGGGGTCGGTGAAAAACTGTTTTTT

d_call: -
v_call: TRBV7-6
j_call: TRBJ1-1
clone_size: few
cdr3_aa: CASSLDRPDRTREAFF
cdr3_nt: TGTGCCAGCAGCTTAGACCGTCCAGACAGAACGCGTGAAGCTTTCTTT